This note documents a single T cell receptor (beta chain) sequence. This receptor's antigen is unknown. Base-call qualities are not available, and no considerably larger clone is one nucleotide away. TCRbeta CDR3 regions were amplified from genomic DNA by means of the immunoSEQ Assay, a bias-controlled multiplex PCR. In the paper's pipeline: Nucleated cell counts per sample were estimated from amplification of reference gene primers within the assay. To quantify the absolute abundance of each unique TCRbeta CDR3 rearrangement, sequence reads were collapsed and filtered. Productive Simpson clonality was computed per sample as the square root of Simpson's diversity index over productive rearrangements. Drawn from immuneACCESS, this table holds only the in-frame rearrangements with V and J called that TCRdb kept. Clones are partly lost; checked studies trace under half to an unresolved V gene and leave the rest unexplained. That table furnishes V, J and clone size, whereas the DNA furnished D and trimming. This sample lists fewer than 500,000 clones; 80% to 90% were detected once. The top ten constitute about 1.5% of the sample.

This specimen comes from a study of blood T cell repertoires in COVID-19 (TCRdb year 2020). Concerning the study at large: Samples from collaborators originated in the United States, Italy and Spain and spanned both the acute and convalescent phases of COVID-19. Deeply sampled blood TCRbeta repertoires from subjects exposed to, actively infected with, or recovered from COVID-19 were included in the dataset. The repertoires were made available in a free public database intended to serve as a resource for research on the immune response to SARS-CoV-2. Sample metadata almost always included a de-identified subject ID, COVID-19 status, age in years and sex. The samples were drawn from the first 160 participants of the ongoing ImmuneRACE study and from 950 to 1,500 subjects provided by 6 global collaborators. HLA class I and class II types, where available, came from metadata supplied by the sample provider rather than from assay-based typing. The material from the prospective study consisted of cDNA or gDNA derived from T cells, B-cell-depleted T cells, or PBMCs.

Whole blood was collected in K2EDTA tubes by collaborating institutions according to the institutions' own protocols. Collaborator samples were shipped for TCRbeta analysis as frozen whole blood, isolated PBMCs, or DNA extracted from either sample type. From V the trimming removes 4 bases and from J it removes 2 bases, while the gene matches leave 7 bases of the junction unaccounted for. The CDR3 contains 17 residues, cysteine and phenylalanine counted. The read is trimmed to its CDR3 DNA, 51 bases read in frame from base 1. CDR1 and CDR2, looked up from the germline V gene, are SGHDT and YYEEEE. Here is what the overall study found, with its caveats: The quantity of clinical and demographic metadata differed by source and by participant and was supplied without curation.

The receptor was derived from a woman aged 30 to 39 with active or convalescent COVID-19. The sequence links TRBV5-6 to TRBJ2-5; 14 nucleotides in the junction match TRBD2. The sequencing input was peripheral blood. The nucleotide sequence is TGTGCCAGCAGCCTCGGACTAGCGGGGGGAGGGCAAGAGACCCAGTACTTC. It is translated as CASSLGLAGGGQETQYF.